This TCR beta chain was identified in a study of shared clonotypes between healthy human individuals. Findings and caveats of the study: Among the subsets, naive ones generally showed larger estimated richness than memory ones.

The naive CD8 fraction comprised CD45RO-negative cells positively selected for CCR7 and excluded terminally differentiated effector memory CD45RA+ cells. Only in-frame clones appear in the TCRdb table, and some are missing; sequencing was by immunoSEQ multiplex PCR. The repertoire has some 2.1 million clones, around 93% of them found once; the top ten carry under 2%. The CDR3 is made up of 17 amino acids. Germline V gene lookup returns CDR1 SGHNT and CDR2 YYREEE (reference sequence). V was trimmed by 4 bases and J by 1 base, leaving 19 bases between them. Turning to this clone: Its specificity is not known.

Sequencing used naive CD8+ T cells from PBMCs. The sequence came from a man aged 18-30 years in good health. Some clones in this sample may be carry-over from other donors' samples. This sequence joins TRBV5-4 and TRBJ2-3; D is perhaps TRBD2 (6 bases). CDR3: CASSGEARGLGTDTQYF. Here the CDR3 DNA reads TGTGCCAGCAGCGGGGAGGCCCGGGGGTTGGGCACAGATACGCAGTATTTT.